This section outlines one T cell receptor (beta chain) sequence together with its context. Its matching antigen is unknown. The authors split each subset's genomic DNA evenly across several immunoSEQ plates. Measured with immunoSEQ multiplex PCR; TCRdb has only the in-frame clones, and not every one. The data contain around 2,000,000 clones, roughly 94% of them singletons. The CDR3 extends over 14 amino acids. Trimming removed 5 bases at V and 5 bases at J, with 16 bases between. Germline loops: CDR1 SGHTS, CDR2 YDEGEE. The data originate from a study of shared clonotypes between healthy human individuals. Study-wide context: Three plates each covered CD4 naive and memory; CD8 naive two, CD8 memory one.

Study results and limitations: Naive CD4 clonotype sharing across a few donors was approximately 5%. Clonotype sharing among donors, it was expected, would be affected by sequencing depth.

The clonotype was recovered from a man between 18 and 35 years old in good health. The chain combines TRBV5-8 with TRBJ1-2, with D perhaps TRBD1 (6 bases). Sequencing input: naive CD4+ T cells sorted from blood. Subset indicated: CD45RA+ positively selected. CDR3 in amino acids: CASSLPGTSYGYTF. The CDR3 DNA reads TGTGCCAGCAGTCTCCCTGGGACATCGTATGGCTACACCTTC.